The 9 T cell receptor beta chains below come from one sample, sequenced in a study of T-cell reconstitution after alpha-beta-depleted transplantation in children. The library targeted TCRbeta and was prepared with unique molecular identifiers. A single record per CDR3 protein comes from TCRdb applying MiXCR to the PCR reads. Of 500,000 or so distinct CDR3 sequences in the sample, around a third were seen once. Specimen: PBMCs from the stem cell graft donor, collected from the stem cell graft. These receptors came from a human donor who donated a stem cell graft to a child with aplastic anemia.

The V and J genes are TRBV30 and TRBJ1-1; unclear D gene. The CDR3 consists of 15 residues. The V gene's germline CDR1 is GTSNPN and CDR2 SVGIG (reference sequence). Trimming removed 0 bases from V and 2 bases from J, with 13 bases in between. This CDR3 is CAWSVLGHLNTEAFF. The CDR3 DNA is TGTGCCTGGAGTGTACTCGGCCATCTTAACACTGAAGCTTTCTTT. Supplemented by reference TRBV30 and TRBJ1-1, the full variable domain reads SQTIHQWPATLVQPVGSPLSLECTVEGTSNPNLYWYRQAAGRGLQLLFYSVGIGQISSEVPQNLSASRPQDRQFILSSKKLLLSDSGFYLCAWSVLGHLNTEAFFGQGTRLTVV.

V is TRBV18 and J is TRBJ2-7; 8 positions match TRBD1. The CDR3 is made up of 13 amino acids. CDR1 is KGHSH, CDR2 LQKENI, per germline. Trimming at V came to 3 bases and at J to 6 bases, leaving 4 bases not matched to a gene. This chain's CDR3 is CASSPVTGGEQYV. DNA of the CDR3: TGTGCCAGCTCACCGGTAACAGGGGGCGAGCAGTACGTC.

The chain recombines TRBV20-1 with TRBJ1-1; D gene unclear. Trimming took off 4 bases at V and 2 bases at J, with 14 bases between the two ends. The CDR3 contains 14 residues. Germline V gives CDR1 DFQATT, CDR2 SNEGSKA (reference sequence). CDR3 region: CSATPGGPNTEAFF. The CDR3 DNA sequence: TGCAGTGCTACCCCGGGAGGGCCAAACACTGAAGCTTTCTTT.

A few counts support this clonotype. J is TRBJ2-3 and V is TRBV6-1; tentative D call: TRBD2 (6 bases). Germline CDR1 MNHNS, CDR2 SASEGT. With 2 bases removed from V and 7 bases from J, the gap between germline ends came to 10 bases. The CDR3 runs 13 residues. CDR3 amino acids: CASSESGGYTQYF. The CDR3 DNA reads TGTGCCAGCAGTGAATCCGGGGGATATACGCAGTATTTT.

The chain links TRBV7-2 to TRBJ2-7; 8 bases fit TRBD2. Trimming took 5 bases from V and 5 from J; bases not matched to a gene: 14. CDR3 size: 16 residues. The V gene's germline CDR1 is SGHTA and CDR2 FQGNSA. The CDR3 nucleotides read TGTGCCAGCAGCGTACTAGCGGTGGGGGGCTTGGACGAGCAGTACTTC. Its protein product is CASSVLAVGGLDEQYF.

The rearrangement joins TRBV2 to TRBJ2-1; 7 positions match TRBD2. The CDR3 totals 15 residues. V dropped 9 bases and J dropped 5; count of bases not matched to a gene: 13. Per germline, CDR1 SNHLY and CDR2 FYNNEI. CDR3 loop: CARQIGSGRDNEQFF. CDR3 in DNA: TGTGCCAGACAAATAGGTAGCGGGCGAGACAATGAGCAGTTCTTC.

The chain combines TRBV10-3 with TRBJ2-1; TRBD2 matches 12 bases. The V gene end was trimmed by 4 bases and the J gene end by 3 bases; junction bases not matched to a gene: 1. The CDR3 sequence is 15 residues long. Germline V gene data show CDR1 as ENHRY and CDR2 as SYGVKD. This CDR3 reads CAISGLAGVYNEQFF. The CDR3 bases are TGTGCCATCAGTGGACTAGCGGGAGTCTACAATGAGCAGTTCTTC.

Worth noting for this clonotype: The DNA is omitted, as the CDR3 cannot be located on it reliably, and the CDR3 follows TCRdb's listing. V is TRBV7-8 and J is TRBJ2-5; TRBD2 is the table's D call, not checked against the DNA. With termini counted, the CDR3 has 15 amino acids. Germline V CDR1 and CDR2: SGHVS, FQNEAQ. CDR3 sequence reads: CALSSSGPGGETQYF.

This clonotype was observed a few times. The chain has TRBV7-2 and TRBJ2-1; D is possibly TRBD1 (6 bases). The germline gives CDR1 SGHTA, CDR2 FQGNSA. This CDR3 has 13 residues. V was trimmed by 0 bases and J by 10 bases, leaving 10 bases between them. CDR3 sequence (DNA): TGTGCCAGCAGCTTAGCATGGGGGCAGGAGCAGTTCTTC. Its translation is CASSLAWGQEQFF.